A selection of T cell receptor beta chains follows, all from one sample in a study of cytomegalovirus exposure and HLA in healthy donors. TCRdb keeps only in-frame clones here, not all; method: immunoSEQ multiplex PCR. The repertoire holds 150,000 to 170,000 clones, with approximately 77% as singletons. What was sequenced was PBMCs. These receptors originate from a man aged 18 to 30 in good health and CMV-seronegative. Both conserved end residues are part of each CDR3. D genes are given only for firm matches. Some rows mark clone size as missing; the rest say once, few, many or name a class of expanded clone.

CATRDWTYNEQFF,TGTGCCACCCGGGACTGGACCTACAATGAGCAGTTCTTC,TRBJ2-1,TRBV6-5,.,.
CATHPTTGQGAQYF,TGTGCCACTCACCCGACGACGGGACAAGGGGCCCAGTACTTC,TRBJ2-5,TRBV10-3,once,.
CASSQVGPLAKNIQYF,TGCGCCAGCAGCCAAGTGGGGCCACTAGCCAAAAACATTCAGTACTTC,TRBJ2-4,TRBV4-1,.,.
CASSSTRWSSYEQYF,TGTGCCAGCAGCTCGACCCGCTGGAGCTCCTACGAGCAGTACTTC,TRBJ2-7,TRBV7-2,.,.
CASSYGLAGGYEQYF,TGTGCCAGCAGTTACGGACTAGCGGGGGGCTACGAGCAGTACTTC,TRBJ2-7,TRBV6-5,.,TRBD2
CASSPRGIDRDNSSYEQYF,TGTGCCAGCAGCCCGAGGGGGATAGACCGGGACAATAGCTCCTACGAGCAGTACTTC,TRBJ2-7,TRBV11-2,.,.
CASSVFERGGNTEAFF,TGTGCCAGCAGCGTATTTGAAAGGGGGGGTAACACTGAAGCTTTCTTT,TRBJ1-1,TRBV9,.,.
CASTYGSRVTDTQYF,TGTGCCAGTACGTACGGTAGTCGGGTCACAGATACGCAGTATTTT,TRBJ2-3,TRBV19,.,.
CASSLKIVFGTVSYEQYF,TGCGCCAGCAGCCTCAAGATTGTATTCGGGACAGTCTCCTACGAGCAGTACTTC,TRBJ2-7,TRBV4-3,.,TRBD1
CAIGAAGNDGGFFSDTQYF,TGTGCCATCGGGGCGGCGGGTAACGACGGAGGGTTCTTTTCAGATACGCAGTATTTT,TRBJ2-3,TRBV10-3,.,.
CASSLSGGRGNSPLHF,TGTGCCAGCAGCCTTTCGGGGGGCAGGGGTAATTCACCCCTCCACTTT,TRBJ1-6,TRBV5-8,.,.
CASSTAGEASYEQYF,TGTGCCAGCTCTACAGCGGGAGAGGCCTCCTACGAGCAGTACTTC,TRBJ2-7,TRBV18,.,TRBD2
CSSNTRDPGTTTDTQYF,TGTTCCAGCAATACCCGGGACCCCGGGACTACCACAGATACGCAGTATTTT,TRBJ2-3,TRBV7-9,.,TRBD2
CASSQLIGQGYYEQYF,TGCGCCAGCAGCCAACTGATTGGACAGGGGTATTACGAGCAGTACTTC,TRBJ2-7,TRBV4-1,few,TRBD1
CASRERTGSFEAFF,TGTGCCAGCAGGGAACGGACAGGATCTTTTGAAGCTTTCTTT,TRBJ1-1,TRBV2,.,TRBD1
CASSRGGPSYNSPLHF,TGCGCCAGCTCTCGGGGGGGACCTTCCTATAATTCACCCCTCCACTTT,TRBJ1-6,TRBV23-1,.,.
CASSLDDPGGAYEQYF,TGTGCCAGCAGCTTAGATGACCCCGGGGGGGCATACGAGCAGTACTTC,TRBJ2-7,TRBV7-9,few,TRBD2
CAWSVGLAGGVTQYF,TGTGCCTGGAGTGTGGGGCTAGCGGGGGGGGTTACGCAGTATTTT,TRBJ2-3,TRBV30,.,TRBD2
CAIGGTGLNEKLFF,TGTGCCATTGGGGGGACAGGCCTTAATGAAAAACTGTTTTTT,TRBJ1-4,TRBV28,.,TRBD1
CASTSGGITYNEQFF,TGTGCCAGCACCAGCGGGGGGATAACCTACAATGAGCAGTTCTTC,TRBJ2-1,TRBV28,.,TRBD2
CASSLAVAGPNEQFF,TGTGCCAGCAGCTTAGCGGTAGCGGGACCCAATGAGCAGTTCTTC,TRBJ2-1,TRBV7-9,.,TRBD2
CASSLETSAYNEQFF,TGTGCCAGCAGCTTAGAGACTAGCGCATACAATGAGCAGTTCTTC,TRBJ2-1,TRBV7-6,few,TRBD2
CASRPARGEQYF,TGTGCCAGCAGGCCGGCGAGGGGGGAGCAGTACTTC,TRBJ2-7,TRBV27,.,.
CASSRESSFGYYEQYF,TGTGCCAGCAGTCGAGAGAGCTCCTTCGGTTACTACGAGCAGTACTTC,TRBJ2-7,TRBV9,.,.
CSSSPRPGEAFF,TGTTCCAGCAGCCCCCGACCAGGGGAAGCTTTCTTT,TRBJ1-1,TRBV7-9,few,.
CASSLMDRGTEAFF,TGTGCCAGCAGCTTAATGGACAGGGGAACTGAAGCTTTCTTT,TRBJ1-1,TRBV7-2,.,TRBD1
CASSLVDGETQYF,TGTGCCAGCAGCTTAGTTGACGGGGAGACCCAGTACTTC,TRBJ2-5,TRBV11-2,few,.
CASSVGTRRNEQFF,TGTGCCAGCAGCGTAGGGACTAGGCGCAATGAGCAGTTCTTC,TRBJ2-1,TRBV9,.,TRBD2
CASSPHRGNYEQYF,TGTGCCAGCAGCCCACACAGGGGTAACTACGAGCAGTACTTC,TRBJ2-7,TRBV14,.,TRBD1
CASSQGALTNEKLFF,TGCGCCAGCAGTCAGGGGGCCCTAACTAATGAAAAACTGTTTTTT,TRBJ1-4,TRBV4-3,.,TRBD1
CASSPQGRGRGNTIYF,TGTGCCAGCAGCCCCCAGGGCAGGGGGAGAGGAAACACCATATATTTT,TRBJ1-3,TRBV7-2,few,TRBD1
CSSSLGPGTRHYEQYF,TGTTCCAGCAGCTTGGGGCCCGGGACTAGACACTACGAGCAGTACTTC,TRBJ2-7,TRBV7-9,.,TRBD2
CASSYDSSYNSPLHF,TGTGCCAGCAGCTACGACAGCTCCTATAATTCACCCCTCCACTTT,TRBJ1-6,TRBV5-6,.,.
CASGGRDWYQETQYF,TGTGCCAGTGGGGGCCGGGATTGGTACCAAGAGACCCAGTACTTC,TRBJ2-5,TRBV19,few,.
CASSSHGTFGGGELFF,TGTGCCAGCAGCTCCCACGGGACATTCGGAGGCGGGGAGCTGTTTTTT,TRBJ2-2,TRBV7-9,.,.
CASSLIGGPEAGELFF,TGCGCCAGCAGCTTGATTGGGGGCCCAGAAGCCGGGGAGCTGTTTTTT,TRBJ2-2,TRBV5-1,.,.
CASSLLIGTSRDNEQFF,TGTGCCAGCAGCCTTCTGATCGGGACTAGCAGGGACAATGAGCAGTTCTTC,TRBJ2-1,TRBV28,.,TRBD2
CASSDRDFGPGYTF,TGTGCCAGCAGCGACCGGGACTTCGGTCCAGGCTACACCTTC,TRBJ1-2,TRBV11-2,.,.
CASSLAGEGTDTQYF,TGCGCCAGTTCCTTAGCGGGAGAAGGCACAGATACGCAGTATTTT,TRBJ2-3,TRBV5-1,few,TRBD2
CSSSFTATYEQYF,TGTTCCAGCAGCTTTACTGCGACCTACGAGCAGTACTTC,TRBJ2-7,TRBV7-9,.,.
CASSQGNSGGFYEQYF,TGTGCCAGCAGCCAAGGGAACTCGGGGGGGTTCTACGAGCAGTACTTC,TRBJ2-7,TRBV14,.,TRBD2
CASSSPRDRLDNSPLHF,TGTGCCAGCAGTTCGCCCCGGGACAGGCTGGACAACTCACCCCTCCACTTT,TRBJ1-6,TRBV27,.,TRBD1
CASSPQGGTGGDEQYF,TGTGCCAGCAGCCCCCAAGGGGGGACAGGGGGCGACGAGCAGTACTTC,TRBJ2-7,TRBV7-9,.,TRBD1
CASSSWSRDRADEQYF,TGTGCCAGCAGTTCTTGGTCGAGGGACAGGGCGGACGAGCAGTACTTC,TRBJ2-7,TRBV27,.,TRBD1
CASSFIQQDKNIQYF,TGTGCCAGCAGTTTTATCCAGCAGGACAAAAACATTCAGTACTTC,TRBJ2-4,TRBV28,.,.
CASSFGAGGTPTF,TGTGCCAGCAGTTTCGGGGCAGGGGGTACCCCCACCTTC,TRBJ1-2,TRBV27,.,TRBD1